The 6 T cell receptor beta chains below all came from one sample that was sequenced in a study of response to subunit inactivated influenza vaccine. TCRdb re-derived calls from the RT-PCR reads in MiXCR, one entry per CDR3 protein. The data show 500,000 to 600,000 distinct CDR3 sequences, approximately 15% seen once. The source was CD4+ T cells sorted from PBMCs, collected less than 30 months after vaccination. The source of these receptors is a man aged 50 to 69 who received an inactivated influenza vaccine.

This clonotype was found a few times. V gene TRBV5-8 combines with J gene TRBJ2-3, with TRBD2 matching 14 bases. Germline V CDR1 and CDR2: SGHTS, YDEGEE. V lost 1 base, J lost 7 bases, and 5 bases stayed unmatched. CDR3 length: 16 amino acids. The CDR3 DNA reads as TGTGCCAGCAGCTTGCTCGGGACTAGCGGGAGAAATACGCAGTATTTT. It codes for CASSLLGTSGRNTQYF.

This sequence joins TRBV18 and TRBJ1-4; no reliable D call. From germline, CDR1 is KGHSH and CDR2 LQKENI. There are 12 residues in the CDR3. The germline V and J ends were trimmed by 3 bases and 8 bases, with 7 bases remaining between them. The CDR3 region has the DNA TGTGCCAGCTCACCGGGAGAGGAAAAACTGTTTTTT. Amino acid sequence: CASSPGEEKLFF.

The chain recombines TRBV4-2 with TRBJ2-5, with TRBD2 identical over 15 bases. V gave up 5 bases and J gave up 10 bases; unmatched junction bases: 5. CDR3 size: 14 residues. Germline V lookup: CDR1 LGHNA, CDR2 YNFKEQ. The chain's CDR3 is CASSDGTSGRNQYF. The CDR3 region has the DNA TGTGCCAGCAGCGATGGGACTAGCGGGAGGAACCAGTACTTC.

The chain uses TRBV4-2 and TRBJ2-1, with D tentatively TRBD1 or TRBD2 (6 bases each). Germline lookup yields CDR1 LGHNA and CDR2 YNFKEQ. The CDR3 contains 16 residues. V was cut by 3 bases and J by 3 bases, with 15 bases left in between. CDR3 residues: CASSQDRLGGYNEQFF. Here the CDR3 DNA reads TGTGCCAGCAGCCAGGACAGACTAGGGGGCTACAATGAGCAGTTCTTC.

The rearrangement joins TRBV30 to TRBJ1-3, with D hard to call. The germline V gene has CDR1 GTSNPN and CDR2 SVGIG (reference sequence). V was trimmed by 5 bases and J by 0 bases, leaving 8 bases between them. There are 13 residues in the CDR3. The CDR3 DNA follows: TGTGCCTGGTGGAGGGACTCTGGAAACACCATATATTTT. Amino acids: CAWWRDSGNTIYF.

The V and J genes are TRBV29-1 and TRBJ2-7; D is possibly TRBD1 (5 bases). Looked up from germline, CDR1 is SQVTM and CDR2 is ANQGSEA. With 4 bases removed from V and 6 bases from J, the gap between germline ends came to 13 bases. There are 12 residues in the CDR3. The CDR3 reads CSVGRGSGEQYF. Written as DNA, the CDR3 is TGCAGCGTTGGTAGGGGAAGTGGCGAGCAGTACTTC.